These 23 T cell receptor beta chains were sequenced from one sample in a study of blood T cell repertoires in COVID-19. The method was immunoSEQ multiplex PCR; TCRdb's version includes in-frame clones alone and lacks a portion of them. Of some 42,000 clones in the sample, roughly 85% were seen once. What was sequenced was peripheral blood. These receptors were collected from a woman aged 70-85 years in a cohort sampled during active COVID-19.

The genes are TRBV11-2 and TRBJ1-1; unclear D gene. Germline CDR1 is SGHAT and CDR2 is FQNNGV. V lost 3 bases, J lost 4 bases, and 15 bases lay in between. The CDR3 has 15 residues. DNA for the CDR3: TGTGCCAGCAGCTTTCAACCTACCGGCGGCACTGAAGCTTTCTTT. Protein: CASSFQPTGGTEAFF.

This chain uses TRBV5-1 with TRBJ1-1; no reliable D call. V lost 1 base to trimming and J lost 1 base, with 8 bases between them. Germline V gives CDR1 SGHRS, CDR2 YFSETQ. This CDR3 has 14 amino acids. CDR3 region: CASSLLQQNTEAFF. In DNA form, the CDR3 reads TGCGCCAGCAGCTTGCTACAGCAGAACACTGAAGCTTTCTTT.

V is TRBV19 and J is TRBJ1-2; a weak D match, TRBD1 (5 bases). CDR1 is LNHDA, CDR2 SQIVND, per germline (reference sequence). CDR3 length equals 15 residues. Trimming shortened V by 8 bases and J by 0 bases, and 16 bases separated the two germline ends. CDR3 sequence (DNA): TGTGCCAGTCTTGGGTGGGACTCAGCTAACTATGGCTACACCTTC. Translation: CASLGWDSANYGYTF.

The chain recombines TRBV30 with TRBJ2-3, with D possibly being TRBD2 (7 bases). Germline CDR1 reads GTSNPN; CDR2 reads SVGIG (reference sequence). V dropped 0 bases and J dropped 4 bases, with 11 bases sitting between them. The CDR3 is made up of 14 amino acids. The CDR3 sequence: CAWSVRGGADTQYF. The CDR3 nucleotides are TGTGCCTGGAGTGTACGAGGGGGGGCAGATACGCAGTATTTT. Complete variable domain (other parts from reference TRBV30 and TRBJ2-3): SQTIHQWPATLVQPVGSPLSLECTVEGTSNPNLYWYRQAAGRGLQLLFYSVGIGQISSEVPQNLSASRPQDRQFILSSKKLLLSDSGFYLCAWSVRGGADTQYFGPGTRLTVL.

This CDR3 reads CAISDPRGGANTGELFF. The CDR3, as DNA: TGTGCCATCAGTGACCCTCGGGGGGGTGCGAACACCGGGGAGCTGTTTTTT. The chain couples TRBV10-3 to TRBJ2-2; 8 bases map to TRBD2. Germline values: CDR1 ENHRY, CDR2 SYGVKD. The trim removed 3 bases at V and 0 bases at J, leaving 6 bases unmatched. The CDR3 is made up of 17 amino acids.

V gene TRBV5-5 combines with J gene TRBJ2-3; 13 nucleotides line up with TRBD2. Germline assignment: CDR1 SGHKS and CDR2 YYEKEE (reference sequence). The CDR3 length is 16 residues. Trimming took 4 bases from V and 2 from J; bases not matched to a gene: 4. The DNA of the CDR3 is TGTGCCAGCAGCCGGACTAGCGGGAGACTCACAGATACGCAGTATTTT. Residues: CASSRTSGRLTDTQYF.

In DNA form, the CDR3 reads TGTGCCAGCAGCTTAAAGGGACAGGACCACGAGCAGTACTTC. This gives the protein CASSLKGQDHEQYF. This chain uses TRBV5-5 with TRBJ2-7, with TRBD1 matching 8 bases. Trimming took 2 bases from V and 5 from J; bases not matched to a gene: 6. This CDR3 contains 14 residues. Germline CDR1 reads SGHKS; CDR2 reads YYEKEE (reference sequence). Based on the CDR3 plus reference TRBV5-5 and TRBJ2-7, the full variable domain is DAGVTQSPTHLIKTRGQQVTLRCSPISGHKSVSWYQQVLGQGPQFIFQYYEKEERGRGNFPDRFSARQFPNYSSELNVNALLLGDSALYLCASSLKGQDHEQYFGPGTRLTVT.

The chain links TRBV5-4 to TRBJ2-1; maybe TRBD2 (6 bases). Germline assignment: CDR1 SGHNT and CDR2 YYREEE (reference sequence). The V end lost 0 bases, the J end lost 0 bases, and 13 bases lay between the germline ends. CDR3 size: 17 residues. Written as DNA, the CDR3 is TGTGCCAGCAGCTTGGGGGGGGTGGTAGGCTCCTACAATGAGCAGTTCTTC. It yields the protein CASSLGGVVGSYNEQFF.

The chain is built from TRBV12-5 and TRBJ2-4, with a weak D call TRBD1 (6 bases). CDR3 length equals 24 residues. CDR1 is LGHNT and CDR2 is FRNRAP in the germline V gene. V was clipped by 3 bases and J by 3 bases, with 39 bases between them. The DNA for the CDR3 is TGTGCTAGTGGTTTCCTTCCCGGACAGTGGAAGACGACACCGGGTGGGGCGCTCAAAAACATTCAGTACTTC. Amino acid sequence: CASGFLPGQWKTTPGGALKNIQYF.

This chain joins TRBV6-5 and TRBJ2-7; D might be TRBD1 (5 bases). Germline V lookup: CDR1 MNHEY, CDR2 SVGAGI. CDR3 length: 14 residues. V gave up 0 bases and J gave up 1 base, with 7 bases separating them. In DNA, the CDR3 is TGTGCCAGCAGTTACTCGAAGGGGTCCTACGAGCAGTACTTC. Protein product: CASSYSKGSYEQYF.

The chain recombines TRBV5-1 with TRBJ2-3; 12 bases agree with TRBD2. V gave up 4 bases and J gave up 4 bases; unmatched junction bases: 7. From germline, CDR1 is SGHRS and CDR2 YFSETQ. The CDR3 is made up of 16 amino acids. The CDR3 coding sequence is TGCGCCAGCAGCGAGGCTAGCGGGAGGGCTGCAGATACGCAGTATTTT. This translates into CASSEASGRAADTQYF.

This clone was detected only a few times. The chain links TRBV28 to TRBJ1-5; TRBD1 might be the D (6 bases). CDR1 and CDR2 from the germline V gene are MDHEN and SYDVKM. This CDR3 contains 16 residues. Trimming took off 7 bases at V and 4 bases at J, with 20 bases between the two ends. The CDR3 here is CASTRRGPTGNQPQHF. The DNA for the CDR3 is TGTGCCAGCACGAGAAGGGGTCCCACAGGGAATCAGCCCCAGCATTTT.

This chain connects TRBV28 to TRBJ2-5; the match to TRBD2 covers 7 bases. V lost 6 bases, J lost 4 bases, and 11 bases stayed unmatched. CDR1 and CDR2 (germline): MDHEN, SYDVKM. The CDR3 extends over 15 amino acids. CDR3 DNA: TGTGCCAGCAGCCCCCCCGGGAGGTTGGGAGAGACCCAGTACTTC. It specifies CASSPPGRLGETQYF.

In its sample, this clone was seen a few times. V and J are TRBV5-5 and TRBJ2-1, with D maybe TRBD1 (5 bases). CDR1 is SGHKS and CDR2 is YYEKEE in the germline V gene (reference sequence). Trimming shortened V by 1 base and J by 4 bases, and 12 bases separated the two germline ends. CDR3 size: 15 residues. The CDR3 reads CASSLLAGLYNEQFF. CDR3 in DNA: TGTGCCAGCAGCTTGCTGGCAGGGCTATACAATGAGCAGTTCTTC.

The rearrangement joins TRBV7-2 to TRBJ1-1; 8 nucleotides align to TRBD1. Germline trimming cut 2 bases from V and 4 bases from J; bases unmatched to any gene: 0. The CDR3 extends over 13 amino acids. Germline loops: CDR1 SGHTA, CDR2 FQGNSA. CDR3 sequence (DNA): TGTGCCAGCAGCTTACAGGGGGCCACTGAAGCTTTCTTT. Its protein is CASSLQGATEAFF.

The rearrangement links TRBV5-6 to TRBJ1-2; D unresolved. V was clipped by 0 bases and J by 0 bases, with 12 bases between them. This CDR3 is 16 amino acids long. The germline gives CDR1 SGHDT, CDR2 YYEEEE. CDR3 coding DNA: TGTGCCAGCAGCTTGGCCGGCGGAAGACCTAACTATGGCTACACCTTC. The encoded protein is CASSLAGGRPNYGYTF.

The chain combines TRBV5-4 with TRBJ2-1, with D maybe TRBD2 (7 bases). The CDR3 contains 13 residues. Germline V gene sequence: CDR1 SGHNT, CDR2 YYREEE (reference sequence). The V end was cut by 4 bases, the J end by 8 bases, with 13 bases between. The CDR3 sequence is CASSHGGAHEQFF. The CDR3 nucleotides are TGTGCCAGCAGCCATGGGGGGGCGCATGAGCAGTTCTTC.

This clone was counted a few times. Here the CDR3 reads CASSQDPSGTYEQYF. The CDR3 DNA sequence: TGCGCCAGCAGCCAAGATCCCTCAGGGACCTACGAGCAGTACTTC. The chain couples TRBV4-3 to TRBJ2-7; D is perhaps TRBD1 (5 bases). This CDR3 has 15 amino acids. The V end lost 0 bases, the J end lost 2 bases, and 11 bases lay between the germline ends. In germline, CDR1 is LGHNA, CDR2 YSLEER.

This clone was detected once. The V call is TRBV7-9, the J call TRBJ2-5, with 8 bases fitting TRBD2. CDR1 SEHNR and CDR2 FQNEAQ come from the germline V gene (reference sequence). This CDR3 spans 15 amino acids. V lost 5 bases to trimming and J lost 1 base; unmatched junction nucleotides: 6. The CDR3 DNA reads TGTGCCAGCAGCACGATAGCGGGAAGCCAAGAGACCCAGTACTTC. Amino acid sequence: CASSTIAGSQETQYF.

V and J are TRBV27 and TRBJ2-7, with TRBD1 matching over 9 bases. V gave up 5 bases and J gave up 2 bases; unmatched junction bases: 1. The CDR3 is 13 amino acids. CDR1 and CDR2 from the germline V gene are MNHEY and SMNVEV (reference sequence). The CDR3 is CASSGQGTYEQYF. DNA of the CDR3: TGTGCCAGCAGTGGACAGGGGACCTACGAGCAGTACTTC.

Relative to its sample, this clone is medium-sized. This chain uses TRBV5-4 with TRBJ1-4; TRBD1 aligns across 9 bases. The V gene end was trimmed by 2 bases and the J gene end by 7 bases; junction bases not matched to a gene: 6. This CDR3 spans 15 amino acids. Germline V gene data show CDR1 as SGHNT and CDR2 as YYREEE (reference sequence). In nucleotides, the CDR3 is TGTGCCAGCAGCTTCGGACAGGGGACCCGTGAAAAACTGTTTTTT. Its protein product is CASSFGQGTREKLFF.

This chain uses TRBV10-3 with TRBJ2-6, with TRBD1 matching over 9 bases. This CDR3 comprises 16 residues. Germline V gene data show CDR1 as ENHRY and CDR2 as SYGVKD. After removal of 11 bases from V and 0 bases from J, the junction contained 8 bases not matched to a gene. In DNA, the CDR3 is TGTGCCGCAGCGACAGGGGGGAGCTCTGGGGCCAACGTCCTGACTTTC. Protein: CAAATGGSSGANVLTF.

The V and J genes are TRBV18 and TRBJ2-2, with D perhaps TRBD2 (5 bases). V dropped 2 bases and J dropped 2 bases, with 12 bases sitting between them. This CDR3 is built from 16 residues. Germline values: CDR1 KGHSH, CDR2 LQKENI. The CDR3 nucleotides are TGTGCCAGCTCACCAAGTCCCGGGATCAACACCGGGGAGCTGTTTTTT. This gives the protein CASSPSPGINTGELFF.